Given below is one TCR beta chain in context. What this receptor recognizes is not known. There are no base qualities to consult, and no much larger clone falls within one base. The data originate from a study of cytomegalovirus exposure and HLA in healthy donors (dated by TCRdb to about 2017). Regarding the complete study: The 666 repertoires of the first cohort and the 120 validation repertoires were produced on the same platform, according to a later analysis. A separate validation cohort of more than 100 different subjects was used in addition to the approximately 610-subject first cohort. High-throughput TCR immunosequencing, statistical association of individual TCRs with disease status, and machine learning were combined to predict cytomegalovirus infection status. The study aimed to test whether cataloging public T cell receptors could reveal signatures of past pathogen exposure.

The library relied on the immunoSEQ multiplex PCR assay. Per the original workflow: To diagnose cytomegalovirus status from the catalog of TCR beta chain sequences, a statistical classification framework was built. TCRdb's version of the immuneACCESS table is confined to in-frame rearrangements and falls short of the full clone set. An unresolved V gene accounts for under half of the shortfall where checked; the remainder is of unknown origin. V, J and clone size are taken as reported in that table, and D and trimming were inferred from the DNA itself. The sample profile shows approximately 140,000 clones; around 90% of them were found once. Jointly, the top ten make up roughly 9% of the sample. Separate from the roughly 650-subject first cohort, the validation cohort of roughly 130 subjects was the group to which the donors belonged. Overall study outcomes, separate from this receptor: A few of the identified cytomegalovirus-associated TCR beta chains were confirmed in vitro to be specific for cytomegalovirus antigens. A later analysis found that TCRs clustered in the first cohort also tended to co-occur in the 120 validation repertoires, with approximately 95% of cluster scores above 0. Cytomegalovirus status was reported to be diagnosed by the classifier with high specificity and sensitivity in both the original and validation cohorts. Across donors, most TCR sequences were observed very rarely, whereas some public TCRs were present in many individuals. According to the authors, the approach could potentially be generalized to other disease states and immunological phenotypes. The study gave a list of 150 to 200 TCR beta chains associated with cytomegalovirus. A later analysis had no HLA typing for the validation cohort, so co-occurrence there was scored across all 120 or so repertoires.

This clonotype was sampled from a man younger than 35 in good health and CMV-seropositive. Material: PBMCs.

The nucleotides read TGTGCCAGCAGCGGGAGGGGGCATCAGCCCCAGCATTTT. This is translated as CASSGRGHQPQHF. The V and J segments used are TRBV2 and TRBJ1-5; TRBD1 lines up with 7 middle nucleotides. The CDR3 numbers 13 residues from cysteine through phenylalanine. Of all the DNA, just the CDR3 is kept, 39 bases in frame from base 1. Clipping removes 6 bases from V and 5 bases from J, with 4 as the unmatched junction base count. The germline V gene encodes CDR1 SNHLY and CDR2 FYNNEI.